This TCR beta chain derives from a study of blood T cell repertoires in COVID-19. Study details: Sites across the United States, Italy and Spain contributed samples from acute and convalescent COVID-19.

In the authors' methods: Reference gene primer amplification in the assay estimated nucleated cell counts. Profiled with immunoSEQ multiplex PCR; TCRdb holds only in-frame clones, not every one. Clonal size and the V and J genes are those of that table, whereas D and trimming came from the DNA. Of 95,000 to 150,000 clones in the sample, around nine tenths were seen once. Trimming shortened V by 5 bases and J by 7 bases, and 9 bases separated the two germline ends. CDR3 size: 11 residues. CDR1 is SGHAT, CDR2 FQNNGV, per germline. The chain recombines TRBV11-2 with TRBJ2-7; D is possibly TRBD2 (6 bases). This TCR was sampled from a woman in her 50s with acute or convalescent COVID-19. Sequencing was done on a sample of peripheral blood. CDR3 coding DNA: TGTGCCAGCAGCCCCCGGGAGGAGCAGTACTTC. It yields the protein CASSPREEQYF.